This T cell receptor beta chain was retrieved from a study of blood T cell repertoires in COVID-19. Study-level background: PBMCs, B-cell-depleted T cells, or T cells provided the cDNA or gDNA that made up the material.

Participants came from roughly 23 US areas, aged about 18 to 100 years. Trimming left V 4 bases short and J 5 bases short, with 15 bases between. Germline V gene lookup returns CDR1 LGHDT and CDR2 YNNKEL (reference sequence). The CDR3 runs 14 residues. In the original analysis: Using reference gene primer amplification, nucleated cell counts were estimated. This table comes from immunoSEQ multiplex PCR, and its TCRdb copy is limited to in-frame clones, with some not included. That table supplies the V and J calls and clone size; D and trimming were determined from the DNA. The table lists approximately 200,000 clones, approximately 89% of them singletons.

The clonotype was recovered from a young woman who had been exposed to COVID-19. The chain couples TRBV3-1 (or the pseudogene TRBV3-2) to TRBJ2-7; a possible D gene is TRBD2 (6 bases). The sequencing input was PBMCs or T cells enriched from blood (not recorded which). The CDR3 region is CASSRFRDFNEQYF. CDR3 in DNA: TGTGCCAGCAGCCGATTCCGGGACTTCAACGAGCAGTACTTC.